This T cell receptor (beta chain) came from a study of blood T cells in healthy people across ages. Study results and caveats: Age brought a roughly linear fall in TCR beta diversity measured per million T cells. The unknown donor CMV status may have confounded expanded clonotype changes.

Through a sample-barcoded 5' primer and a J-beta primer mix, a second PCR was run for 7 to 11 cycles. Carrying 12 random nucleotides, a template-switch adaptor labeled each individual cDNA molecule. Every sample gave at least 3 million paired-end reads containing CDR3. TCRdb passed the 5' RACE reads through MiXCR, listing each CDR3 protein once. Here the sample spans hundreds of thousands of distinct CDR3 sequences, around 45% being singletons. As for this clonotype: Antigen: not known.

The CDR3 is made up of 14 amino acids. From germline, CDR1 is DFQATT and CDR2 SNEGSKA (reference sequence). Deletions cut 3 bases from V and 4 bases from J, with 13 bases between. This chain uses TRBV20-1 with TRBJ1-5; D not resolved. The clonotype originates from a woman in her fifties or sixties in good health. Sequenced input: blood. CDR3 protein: CSASPFDGNQPQHF. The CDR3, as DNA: TGCAGTGCTAGCCCTTTTGACGGAAATCAGCCCCAGCATTTT.